Presented here are 12 T cell receptor beta chains from one specimen sequenced in a study of shared clonotypes between healthy human individuals (dated by TCRdb to about 2020). The library was generated by the immunoSEQ multiplex PCR assay. TCRdb took over this immuneACCESS table, retaining in-frame rearrangements with V and J assigned. Such tables are incomplete; in checked studies, under half of the missing clones stem from an unresolved V gene, and the remainder is unexplained. Counted in this sample were 500,000 to 650,000 clones; roughly 72% of them appeared once. The top ten hold around 11% of the sample. The sample taken for sequencing was PBMCs. Receptor source: a woman in her thirties or forties in good health. Some clones in this sample may be carry-over from other donors' samples.

The rearrangement joins TRBV29-1 to TRBJ2-1; D is ambiguous. The V end was cut by 4 bases, the J end by 2 bases, with 3 bases between. The CDR3 sequence is 11 residues long. CDR1 is SQVTM, CDR2 ANQGSEA, per germline. CDR3 residues: CSVGAYNEQFF. CDR3 DNA sequence: TGCAGCGTTGGGGCCTACAATGAGCAGTTCTTC.

The chain combines TRBV1 with TRBJ2-5; the table's D gene call, TRBD2, was not cross checked with the DNA. TRBV1 corresponds to a pseudogene. This CDR3 has 18 residues. The CDR3 region has the DNA TGCACCAGCAGCCAAGGGACTAGCGGGATGCACCCCACCCATGAGCAGTACTTC. This encodes CTSSQGTSGMHPTHEQYF.

The chain couples TRBV21-1 to TRBJ2-7; the D call in the table, TRBD1, was not verified against the DNA. TRBV21-1 is a listed pseudogene. The CDR3 has 14 amino acids. This chain's CDR3 is CASSPWTRAYEQYF. The CDR3, as DNA: TGTGCCAGCAGCCCTTGGACCAGGGCGTACGAGCAGTACTTC.

The chain is built from TRBV7-9 and TRBJ2-7, with 8 bases aligning to TRBD2. This CDR3 region has 13 residues. J gave up 6 bases and V 5 bases, and 6 bases lay outside the gene matches. The germline gives CDR1 SEHNR, CDR2 FQNEAQ (reference sequence). The CDR3 coding sequence is TGTGCCAGCAGCCCCGGGACTAGTACCGAGCAGTACTTC. This encodes CASSPGTSTEQYF.

The chain couples TRBV6-4 to TRBJ1-3; D uncertain. The CDR3 spans 16 residues. V was clipped by 0 bases and J by 1 base, with 10 bases between them. Looked up from germline, CDR1 is MRHNA and CDR2 is SNTAGT. This CDR3 is CASSDSRSESGNTIYF. CDR3 sequence (DNA): TGTGCCAGCAGTGACTCGAGGTCAGAGTCTGGAAACACCATATATTTT.

On this clone: A much more abundant neighbour one base away suggests this may be a read error. V gene TRBV6-1 combines with J gene TRBJ1-2, with 8 bases lining up with TRBD1. CDR1 and CDR2 from the germline V gene are MNHNS and SASEGT. The length of the CDR3 is 18 residues. Written as DNA, the CDR3 is TGTGCCGGCAGTGAAGCCCTCAGAGCGCTGTCAGGGGGCGTTGGCTACACCTTC. Its translation is CAGSEALRALSGGVGYTF.

DNA of the CDR3: TGTGCCAGCAGACCCGGACAGGGGGAACTGAACACTGAAGCTTTCTTT. It specifies CASRPGQGELNTEAFF. This chain joins TRBV28 and TRBJ1-1; 10 bases match TRBD1. The germline V gene encodes CDR1 MDHEN and CDR2 SYDVKM. Losses at the gene ends were 6 bases for V and 0 bases for J; bases not matched to a gene: 7. CDR3 length: 16 residues.

The rearrangement links TRBV28 to TRBJ1-5; 12 nucleotides match TRBD1. This CDR3 comprises 16 residues. Germline V lookup: CDR1 MDHEN, CDR2 SYDVKM. V gave up 6 bases and J gave up 6 bases; unmatched junction bases: 9. CDR3 sequence (DNA): TGTGCCAGCAGAAGATATGGGACAGGGGGCGTTCAGCCCCAGCATTTT. Translating it yields CASRRYGTGGVQPQHF.

This sequence joins TRBV6-6 and TRBJ2-7, with TRBD1 matching over 8 bases. Germline V gene sequence: CDR1 MNHNY, CDR2 SVGAGI (reference sequence). This CDR3 comprises 14 residues. V shed 7 bases and J 7 bases; nucleotides not matched to a gene: 12. The DNA of the CDR3 is TGTGCCAGCAAACCCCGACAGGGGTTATGGGAGCAGTACTTC. It yields the protein CASKPRQGLWEQYF.

On this clone: The sample holds other DNA sequences that translate to the same CDR3. The rearrangement links TRBV27 to TRBJ1-1; D uncertain. Germline CDR1 and CDR2: MNHEY and SMNVEV (reference sequence). Trimming pared 4 bases from V and 4 bases from J, leaving 16 bases between. The CDR3 contains 15 residues. CDR3 nucleotide sequence: TGTGCCAGCAGTTCAAGACTAACGGGGTTCACTGAAGCTTTCTTT. It codes for CASSSRLTGFTEAFF.

This clone occurred once. The chain carries TRBV29-1 and TRBJ2-7; TRBD1 agrees at 9 bases. Germline V gene sequence: CDR1 SQVTM, CDR2 ANQGSEA. J was trimmed by 6 bases and V by 4 bases; bases with no gene match: 10. The CDR3 is made up of 14 amino acids. For the CDR3, the DNA is TGCAGCGTTGGACGGGACAGGGCTCGGGGCGAGCAGTACTTC. Translating gives CSVGRDRARGEQYF.

With regard to this clone: Only one base separates this from a far larger clonotype, so it likely reflects a read error. Distinct nucleotide sequences in the sample also encode this CDR3. V gene TRBV5-4 combines with J gene TRBJ2-7, with 7 bases fitting TRBD2. Germline CDR1 is SGHNT and CDR2 is YYREEE (reference sequence). This CDR3 has 17 residues. The CDR3 DNA is TGCGCCAGCAGCTTGGGTGGCGTCGGGGGGAACCCCTACGAGCAGTACTTC. This gives the protein CASSLGGVGGNPYEQYF.